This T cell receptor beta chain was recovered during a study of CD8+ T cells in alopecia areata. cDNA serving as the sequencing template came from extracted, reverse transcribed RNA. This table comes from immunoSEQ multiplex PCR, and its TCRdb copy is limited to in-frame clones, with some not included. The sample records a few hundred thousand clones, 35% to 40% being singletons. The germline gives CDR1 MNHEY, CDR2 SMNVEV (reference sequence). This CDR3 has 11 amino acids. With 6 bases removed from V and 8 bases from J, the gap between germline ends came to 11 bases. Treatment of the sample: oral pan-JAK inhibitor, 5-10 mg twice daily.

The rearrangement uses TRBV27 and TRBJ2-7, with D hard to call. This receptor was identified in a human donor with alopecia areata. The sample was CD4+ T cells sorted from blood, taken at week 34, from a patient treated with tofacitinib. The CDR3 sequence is CASSSFGKQYF. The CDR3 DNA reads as TGTGCCAGCAGCTCCTTTGGGAAGCAGTACTTC.